This T cell receptor (beta chain) emerged from a study of cytomegalovirus exposure and HLA in healthy donors. Overall study: Among the approximately 400 donors who were genotyped, over 70% fell in the genetic ancestry cluster that is associated with self-reported Caucasian donors.

The PCR contained 60 Vbeta and 13 Jbeta primers. Data came from immunoSEQ multiplex PCR; TCRdb stores just in-frame clones and leaves some out. The data hold under 200,000 clones, with around three quarters observed a single time. Nominally healthy donors were sampled, though unrecorded immune exposures were likely. This clone showed up just once. V dropped 3 bases and J dropped 1 base, with 13 bases sitting between them. The CDR3 is made up of 16 amino acids. Germline V gene lookup returns CDR1 LNHDA and CDR2 SQIVND (reference sequence). The gene calls are TRBV19 and TRBJ1-5; D is perhaps TRBD1 (5 bases). The sequenced material came from PBMCs. This TCR was sampled from a man aged 35-49 years in good health and CMV-seronegative. The CDR3 DNA reads TGTGCCAGTAGTATTTTTGGTAGACAGAGCAATCAGCCCCAGCATTTT. Protein sequence: CASSIFGRQSNQPQHF.